This T cell receptor beta chain was sequenced in a study of response to subunit inactivated influenza vaccine. Trimming took off 6 bases at V and 4 bases at J, with 12 bases between the two ends. The CDR3 has 13 amino acids. MiXCR, run by TCRdb on the RT-PCR reads, gives a single entry per CDR3 protein. This table holds 550,000 to 800,000 distinct CDR3 sequences, 11% to 15% found once. With regard to this clonotype: The antigen is unknown.

Study-wide results and limits: Authors suggested seasonal influenza vaccinations each recruit few new T cells.

The V and J genes are TRBV12-3 or TRBV12-4 and TRBJ1-1; tentative D call: TRBD1 (5 bases). The sequencing here drew on PBMCs from blood, taken about 14 days before vaccination. This clonotype originated in a man over 45 who received an inactivated influenza vaccine. CDR3: CASSGQMGTEAFF. The CDR3 DNA is TGTGCCAGCAGCGGACAAATGGGCACTGAAGCTTTCTTT.